Below are 3 T cell receptor beta chains sequenced from a single sample in a study of tumor-infiltrating lymphocytes in primary liver carcinoma. Constant-region priming of approximately 0.55 ug total RNA yielded TCR beta cDNA. Amplification in three nested multiplex PCR rounds with slightly modified ARM-PCR gave rise to TCR beta libraries. The two initial PCR rounds, roughly 10 cycles each, used TRBV1-TRBV30 forward and C-beta reverse primers. MiXCR was run by TCRdb on the multiplex PCR reads, yielding one entry per CDR3 protein. Found here are 300,000 to 400,000 distinct CDR3 sequences, less than 65% of them singletons; the top ten hold about 6%. Unsorted whole blood yielded blood RNA, and germline DNA was extracted as well. The specimen sequenced was peripheral blood. Every receptor here comes from a man aged 35-49 years with primary liver carcinoma and hepatitis B virus infection.

This sequence joins TRBV11-2 and TRBJ2-5; D call uncertain. The V gene lost 8 bases and the J gene lost 7 bases, with 11 bases spanning the gap. In germline, CDR1 is SGHAT, CDR2 FQNNGV. The CDR3 spans 11 residues. CDR3 DNA: TGTGCCAGCGGCAAGGGTCGGACCCAGTACTTC. Translation gives CASGKGRTQYF.

The rearrangement joins TRBV6-5 to TRBJ1-1, with a tentative D call TRBD1 (5 bases). The CDR3 sequence is 15 residues long. Germline V gives CDR1 MNHEY, CDR2 SVGAGI. V dropped 5 bases and J dropped 2 bases, with 15 bases sitting between them. The CDR3 DNA is TGTGCCAGCAGTATAACCTGGACAACTAACACTGAAGCTTTCTTT. This codes for CASSITWTTNTEAFF.

This clonotype was counted at least ten times. The chain links TRBV11-2 to TRBJ2-7; 9 bases fit TRBD2. The V gene end was trimmed by 1 base and the J gene end by 7 bases; junction bases not matched to a gene: 8. The CDR3 runs 15 residues. The germline gives CDR1 SGHAT, CDR2 FQNNGV. In DNA form, the CDR3 reads TGTGCCAGCAGCTTAGCAGCGGGAGGATTGTGGGAGCAGTACTTC. Amino acid sequence: CASSLAAGGLWEQYF.